This T cell receptor beta chain was captured by sequencing in a study of blood T cell repertoires in COVID-19. As for the study in general: PBMCs, B-cell-depleted T cells, or T cells provided the cDNA or gDNA that made up the material.

There are 14 residues in the CDR3. Germline assignment: CDR1 MNHEY and CDR2 SMNVEV (reference sequence). The germline V and J ends were trimmed by 6 bases and 3 bases, with 12 bases remaining between them. Authors' analysis steps: Counts of nucleated cells, estimated from reference gene primer amplification, were obtained. Sequenced by immunoSEQ multiplex PCR; TCRdb stores in-frame clones only, minus some. V and J calls and clone size are as listed in that table; D and trimming were resolved from the DNA. The repertoire holds 200,000 to 250,000 clones, with approximately 78% as singletons. The clonotype comes from an elderly woman with acute or convalescent COVID-19. This chain connects TRBV27 to TRBJ1-5; D uncertain. Sample: peripheral blood. CDR3 sequence: CASSPMASNQPQHF. CDR3 sequence (DNA): TGTGCCAGCAGCCCGATGGCCTCCAATCAGCCCCAGCATTTT.